These 17 T cell receptor beta chains were sequenced from one sample in a study of blood T cells in healthy people across ages. Primed by a sample-barcoded 5' primer and a J-beta primer mix, a second PCR proceeded for about 6 to 11 cycles. TCRdb used MiXCR to reprocess the 5' RACE reads, holding one entry per CDR3 protein. This table has roughly 1,800,000 distinct CDR3 sequences, approximately 50% appearing once. Sequences were obtained from blood. The receptors here all came from a woman between 40 and 55 years old in good health.

V is TRBV6-5 and J is TRBJ2-5; maybe TRBD1 (5 bases). The CDR3 spans 15 residues. Germline V gives CDR1 MNHEY, CDR2 SVGAGI. V was clipped by 0 bases and J by 5 bases, with 13 bases between them. CDR3 in amino acids: CASSYSETEGETQYF. The CDR3, as DNA: TGTGCCAGCAGTTACTCAGAGACAGAAGGGGAGACCCAGTACTTC.

On this clonotype itself: The germline gene is not matched at one end of the junction; a read error may be the cause. This chain joins TRBV6-2 or TRBV6-3 and TRBJ2-1, with D perhaps matching TRBD2 (6 bases). The CDR3 sequence is 14 residues long. The germline CDR1 and CDR2 sequences are MNHEY and SVGEGT. The CDR3 bases are TGTACCAGCAGCCGGGGGAGCTCCTACAATGAGCAGTTCTTC. It codes for CTSSRGSSYNEQFF.

The genes are TRBV2 and TRBJ2-7, with 12 bases that match TRBD2. The J call may be mistaken, given a closer DNA end match to TRBJ2-5. The CDR3 is 15 amino acids. CDR1 and CDR2 (germline): SNHLY, FYNNEI. CDR3 region: CASSVGLAGRETQYF. CDR3 nucleotide sequence: TGTGCCAGCAGTGTCGGACTAGCGGGACGAGAGACCCAGTACTTC.

There are a few counts of this clonotype. The chain employs TRBV7-9 and TRBJ2-3; TRBD2 aligns across 9 bases. CDR1 is SEHNR, CDR2 FQNEAQ, per germline (reference sequence). CDR3 length equals 19 residues. V was pared by 3 bases and J by 2 bases, with 15 bases of the junction left unmatched. This chain's CDR3 is CASSLPSLLAGEYTDTQYF. CDR3 DNA sequence: TGTGCCAGCAGCTTGCCCTCCCTTTTAGCGGGGGAATACACAGATACGCAGTATTTT.

V usage is TRBV27 and J usage is TRBJ2-7; D is unresolved. This CDR3 has 13 amino acids. With 2 bases removed from V and 2 bases from J, the gap between germline ends came to 7 bases. Germline-derived CDR1 and CDR2 are MNHEY and SMNVEV (reference sequence). The CDR3 region is CASSLSKTYEQYF. The DNA for the CDR3 is TGTGCCAGCAGTTTAAGTAAGACCTACGAGCAGTACTTC.

The chain couples TRBV12-3 or TRBV12-4 to TRBJ1-6; the D is unclear. The CDR3 contains 14 residues. V was cut by 3 bases and J by 7 bases, with 10 bases left in between. CDR3 nucleotides: TGTGCCAGCAGTTTTCTGTCGGAGAATTCACCCCTCCACTTT. This sequence encodes CASSFLSENSPLHF.

This sequence joins TRBV5-4 and TRBJ2-1; D ambiguous. V dropped 3 bases and J dropped 3 bases, with 16 bases sitting between them. CDR3 size: 16 residues. CDR1 SGHNT and CDR2 YYREEE come from the germline V gene (reference sequence). The CDR3: CASSSHRSTYYNEQFF. The CDR3 DNA reads as TGTGCCAGCAGCTCCCACCGGTCCACCTACTACAATGAGCAGTTCTTC.

The chain has TRBV20-1 and TRBJ2-7; D is uncertain. The CDR3 has 13 amino acids. From germline, CDR1 is DFQATT and CDR2 SNEGSKA (reference sequence). Trimming stripped 0 bases from V and 4 bases from J, with 10 bases between. The DNA of the CDR3 is TGCAGTGCTAGAGATACGCACTCTTACGAGCAGTACTTC. As protein: CSARDTHSYEQYF.

Note on this clonotype: The junction departs from germline at one end; a sequencing error may be responsible. The chain has TRBV7-2 and TRBJ2-7; 7 nucleotides agree with TRBD2. This CDR3 comprises 16 residues. Germline V CDR1 and CDR2: SGHTA, FQGNSA. CDR3 bases: TGTGCCAACAGCTCACAGGCGGGGGACCGACGGTACGAGCAGTACTTC. Its protein product is CANSSQAGDRRYEQYF.

The chain links TRBV28 to TRBJ2-1, with D unresolved. CDR3 length equals 16 residues. Germline values: CDR1 MDHEN, CDR2 SYDVKM. V was clipped by 3 bases and J by 5 bases, with 17 bases between them. The CDR3 nucleotides read TGTGCCAGCAGTTTTATCGGCCGGGTTGGAGACAATGAGCAGTTCTTC. This codes for CASSFIGRVGDNEQFF.

The rearrangement links TRBV12-3 or TRBV12-4 to TRBJ2-4; D is uncertain. CDR3 length: 15 residues. Trimming left V 1 base short and J 0 bases short, with 7 bases between. The CDR3 protein is CASSLGSVAKNIQYF. The CDR3 nucleotides read TGTGCCAGCAGTTTAGGGAGCGTAGCCAAAAACATTCAGTACTTC.

The chain employs TRBV7-9 and TRBJ1-5; tentative D call: TRBD1 (5 bases). Trimming removed 5 bases from V and 11 bases from J, with 19 bases in between. Germline V gives CDR1 SEHNR, CDR2 FQNEAQ (reference sequence). This CDR3 is 14 amino acids long. The CDR3 DNA sequence: TGTGCCAGCAGCCCCCGGTGGGGGTGGGAAGCCCAGCATTTT. The encoded protein is CASSPRWGWEAQHF.

Concerning this clonotype itself: With a much larger clone just one base away, this may be a read error. The rearrangement uses TRBV20-1 and TRBJ2-7; D is possibly TRBD1 (6 bases). CDR1 and CDR2 (germline): DFQATT, SNEGSKA (reference sequence). This CDR3 spans 12 amino acids. The CDR3 DNA sequence: TGCTGTGCGGACAGTGAACTTTACGAGCAGTACTTC. This gives the protein CCADSELYEQYF.

The chain uses TRBV5-1 and TRBJ2-2, with D possibly being TRBD1 or TRBD2 (5 bases each). In germline, CDR1 is SGHRS, CDR2 YFSETQ. The CDR3 runs to 18 residues. V was pared by 0 bases and J by 2 bases, with 17 bases between. CDR3 residues: CASSLAIFLGPNTGELFF. The CDR3 DNA reads as TGCGCCAGCAGCTTGGCAATTTTCCTGGGACCCAACACCGGGGAGCTGTTTTTT.

This chain links TRBV9 with TRBJ1-2; no reliable D call. V lost 0 bases to trimming and J lost 6 bases, with 15 bases between them. CDR3 length: 15 amino acids. Per the germline V gene, CDR1 is SGDLS and CDR2 is YYNGEE. The DNA of the CDR3 is TGTGCCAGCAGCGTAGCCCCGGGGAGGGTCCATGGCTACACCTTC. Translation gives CASSVAPGRVHGYTF. Looking up the rest from reference TRBV9 and TRBJ1-2 gives the full variable domain: DSGVTQTPKHLITATGQRVTLRCSPRSGDLSVYWYQQSLDQGLQFLIQYYNGEERAKGNILERFSAQQFPDLHSELNLSSLELGDSALYFCASSVAPGRVHGYTFGSGTRLTVV.

The V gene is TRBV19, the J gene TRBJ2-5; the match to TRBD1 covers 9 bases. The trim removed 7 bases at V and 3 bases at J, leaving 6 bases unmatched. This CDR3 comprises 14 residues. Germline values: CDR1 LNHDA, CDR2 SQIVND (reference sequence). The CDR3 coding sequence is TGTGCCAGTACGGACAGGGGCCGAGAAGAGACCCAGTACTTC. This encodes CASTDRGREETQYF.

The rearrangement uses TRBV5-1 and TRBJ1-2; no firm D call. Germline V CDR1 and CDR2: SGHRS, YFSETQ. V shed 3 bases and J shed 1 base, with 13 bases lying between them. CDR3 length: 15 residues. In nucleotides, the CDR3 is TGCGCCAGCAGCTCCCAACCATCAAGTAACTATGGCTACACCTTC. It codes for CASSSQPSSNYGYTF.